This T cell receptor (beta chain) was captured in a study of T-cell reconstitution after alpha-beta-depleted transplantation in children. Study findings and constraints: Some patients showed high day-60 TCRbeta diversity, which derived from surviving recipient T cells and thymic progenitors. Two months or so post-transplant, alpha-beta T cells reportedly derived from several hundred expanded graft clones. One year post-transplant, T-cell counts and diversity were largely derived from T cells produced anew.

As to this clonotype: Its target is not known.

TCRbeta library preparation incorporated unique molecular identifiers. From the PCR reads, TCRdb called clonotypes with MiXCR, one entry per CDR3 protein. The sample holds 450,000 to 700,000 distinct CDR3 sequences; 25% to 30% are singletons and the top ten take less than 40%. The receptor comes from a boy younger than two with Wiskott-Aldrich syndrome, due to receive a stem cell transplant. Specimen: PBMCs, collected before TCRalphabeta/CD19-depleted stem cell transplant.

The CDR3 DNA follows: TGTGCCAGCAGCCAAGTGGGGGCGCGGAATTCACCCCTCCACTTT. Its translation: CASSQVGARNSPLHF. This chain uses TRBV14 with TRBJ1-6; D may be TRBD1 (6 bases). Germline V gives CDR1 SGHDN, CDR2 FVKESK. V was shortened by 1 base and J by 7 bases, with 11 bases between the two germline ends. The CDR3 is 15 residues long.